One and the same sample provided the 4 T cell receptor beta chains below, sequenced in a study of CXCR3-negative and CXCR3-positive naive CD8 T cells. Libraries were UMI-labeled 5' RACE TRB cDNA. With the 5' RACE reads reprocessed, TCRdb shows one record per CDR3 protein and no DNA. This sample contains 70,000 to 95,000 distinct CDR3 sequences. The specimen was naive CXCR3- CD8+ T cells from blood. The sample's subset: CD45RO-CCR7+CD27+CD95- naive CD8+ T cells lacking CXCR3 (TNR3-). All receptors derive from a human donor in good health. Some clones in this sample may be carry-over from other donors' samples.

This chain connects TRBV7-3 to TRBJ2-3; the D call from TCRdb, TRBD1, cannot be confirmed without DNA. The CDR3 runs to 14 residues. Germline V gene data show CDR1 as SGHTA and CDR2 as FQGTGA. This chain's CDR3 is CASSLVPYTDTQYF.

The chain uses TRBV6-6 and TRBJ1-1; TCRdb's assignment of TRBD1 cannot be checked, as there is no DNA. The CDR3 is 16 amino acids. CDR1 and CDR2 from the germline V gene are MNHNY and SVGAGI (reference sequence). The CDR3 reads CASSYFGGQQNTEAFF.

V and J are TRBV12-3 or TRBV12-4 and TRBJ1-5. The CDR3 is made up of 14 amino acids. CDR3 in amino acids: CASSFGVSNQPQHF.

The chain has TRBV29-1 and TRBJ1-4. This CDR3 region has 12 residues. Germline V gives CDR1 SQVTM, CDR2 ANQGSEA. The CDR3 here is CSVSSGSGKLFF.